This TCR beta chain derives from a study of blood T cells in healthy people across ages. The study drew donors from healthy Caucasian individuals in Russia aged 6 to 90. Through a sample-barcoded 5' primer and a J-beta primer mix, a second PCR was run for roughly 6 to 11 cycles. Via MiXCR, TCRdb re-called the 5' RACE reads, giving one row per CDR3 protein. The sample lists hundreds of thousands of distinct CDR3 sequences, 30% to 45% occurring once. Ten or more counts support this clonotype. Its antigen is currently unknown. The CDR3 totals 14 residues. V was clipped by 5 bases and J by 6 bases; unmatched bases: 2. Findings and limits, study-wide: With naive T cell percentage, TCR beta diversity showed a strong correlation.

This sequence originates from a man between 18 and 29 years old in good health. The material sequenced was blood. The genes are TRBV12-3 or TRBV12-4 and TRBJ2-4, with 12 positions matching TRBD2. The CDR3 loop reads CASSPGLAGNIQYF. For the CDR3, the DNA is TGTGCCAGCAGTCCGGGACTAGCGGGAAACATTCAGTACTTC.